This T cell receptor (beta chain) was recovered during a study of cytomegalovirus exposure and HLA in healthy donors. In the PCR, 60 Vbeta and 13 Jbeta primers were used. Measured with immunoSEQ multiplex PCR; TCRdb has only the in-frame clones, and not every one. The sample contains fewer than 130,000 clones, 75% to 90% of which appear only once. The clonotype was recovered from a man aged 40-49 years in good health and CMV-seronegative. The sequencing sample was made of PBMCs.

CDR3 bases: TGCAGCGTCGCGGGAGTACGGGGGGGTACCCCGAGCTCCTACAATGAGCAGTTCTTC. Translated, it gives CSVAGVRGGTPSSYNEQFF. This chain joins TRBV29-1 and TRBJ2-1, with TRBD2 identical over 8 bases. This CDR3 region has 19 residues. Looked up from germline, CDR1 is SQVTM and CDR2 is ANQGSEA. V dropped 6 bases and J dropped 0; count of bases not matched to a gene: 19.